Following are 29 T cell receptor beta chains from one sample sequenced in a study of CDR3 diversity in severe acne (dated by TCRdb to about 2019). The method behind the library was PCR. The sequencer was an Illumina HiSeq 2000. TCRdb reworked the public reads: Q25 trimming with fastp, MiXCR clone assembly, productive beta chains retained. Every CDR3 protein is listed once, alongside the most common genes and DNA of its rows. This sample is represented by approximately 90,000 distinct CDR3 sequences; around 50% of them were singletons. The top ten clonotypes cover around a tenth of the sample. The source material was blood. The receptors shown here come from a male donor in good health, serving as a control.

The chain has TRBV5-1 and TRBJ1-1; D unclear. The CDR3 length is 12 residues. V dropped 3 bases and J dropped 1 base, with 4 bases sitting between them. Looked up from germline, CDR1 is SGHRS and CDR2 is YFSETQ. Here the CDR3 DNA reads TGCGCCAGCAGCTCCGCGAACACTGAAGCTTTCTTT. Translated, it gives CASSSANTEAFF.

The chain couples TRBV28 to TRBJ2-7, with D perhaps TRBD2 (6 bases). V was clipped by 11 bases and J by 2 bases, with 19 bases between them. The length of the CDR3 is 14 residues. Germline CDR1 is MDHEN and CDR2 is SYDVKM. This CDR3 is CAGGVFGRAYEQYF. The CDR3 bases are TGTGCCGGCGGGGTCTTCGGACGGGCCTACGAGCAGTACTTC.

This chain links TRBV5-1 with TRBJ2-3; TRBD1 aligns across 9 bases. V was clipped by 5 bases and J by 2 bases; unmatched bases: 6. The CDR3 loop spans 15 amino acids. In germline, CDR1 is SGHRS, CDR2 YFSETQ. Here the CDR3 reads CASSMGQGHTDTQYF. CDR3 coding DNA: TGCGCCAGCAGTATGGGACAGGGCCACACAGATACGCAGTATTTT.

The J gene is TRBJ1-1, the V gene TRBV5-1, with D maybe TRBD1 (6 bases). Per the germline V gene, CDR1 is SGHRS and CDR2 is YFSETQ. The CDR3 is 16 amino acids. The V and J ends lost 2 bases and 0 bases respectively, with 14 bases between them. CDR3 amino acids: CASSFSSGGLNTEAFF. In nucleotides, the CDR3 is TGCGCCAGCAGCTTCTCTAGCGGGGGCTTGAACACTGAAGCTTTCTTT.

This clonotype was seen only a few times. The chain joins TRBV6-6 to TRBJ2-3; no firm D call. This CDR3 contains 12 residues. The V and J ends lost 7 bases and 4 bases respectively, with 9 bases between them. Germline V gene sequence: CDR1 MNHNY, CDR2 SVGAGI (reference sequence). CDR3: CASTSLADTQYF. The CDR3 DNA reads as TGTGCCAGCACCTCCCTGGCAGATACGCAGTATTTT.

This chain joins TRBV28 and TRBJ2-3; TRBD2 matches 7 bases. The CDR3 is 16 amino acids. V was pared by 5 bases and J by 2 bases, with 10 bases of the junction left unmatched. Germline V gene data show CDR1 as MDHEN and CDR2 as SYDVKM. CDR3: CASSPLGEGNTDTQYF. CDR3 in DNA: TGTGCCAGCAGTCCCTTAGGGGAGGGGAACACAGATACGCAGTATTTT.

This clonotype is categorized as medium-sized. The CDR3 DNA reads as TGTGCCAGCAGATCTGACCGGGGCCAGAACTACGAGCAGTACTTC. It translates to CASRSDRGQNYEQYF. The V gene is TRBV2, the J gene TRBJ2-7; D may correspond to TRBD1 or TRBD2 (5 bases each). CDR3 length equals 15 residues. The V and J ends lost 6 bases and 3 bases respectively, with 18 bases between them. Germline CDR1 reads SNHLY; CDR2 reads FYNNEI.

Points on this clonotype: This clone may be a read error of a much larger clone one base away. CDR3 sequence reads: CAGSIYREAEAFF. The CDR3 DNA sequence: TGTGCCGGTAGTATCTATCGGGAAGCTGAAGCTTTCTTT. The chain couples TRBV19 to TRBJ1-1; no reliable D call. This CDR3 comprises 13 residues. Germline CDR1 is LNHDA and CDR2 is SQIVND (reference sequence).

This clonotype was counted many times. V and J are TRBV6-6 and TRBJ2-3; D is perhaps TRBD1 (5 bases). Deletions cut 2 bases from V and 4 bases from J, with 19 bases between. Germline V gene data show CDR1 as MNHNY and CDR2 as SVGAGI (reference sequence). The CDR3 runs 17 residues. The CDR3 spells CASSYGADPNQSDTQYF. CDR3 sequence (DNA): TGTGCCAGCAGTTACGGGGCAGACCCGAACCAGTCAGATACGCAGTATTTT.

CDR3 residues: CAIRGGYNSPLHF. For the CDR3, the DNA is TGTGCCATCAGGGGCGGGTATAATTCACCCCTCCACTTT. The gene calls are TRBV10-3 and TRBJ1-6; D not resolved. The CDR3 is made up of 13 amino acids. Germline CDR1 and CDR2: ENHRY and SYGVKD. V lost 6 bases, J lost 4 bases, and 7 bases lay in between.

Notes on this clonotype: Sequence at one end of the junction differs from germline and may be a read error. The chain employs TRBV10-1 and TRBJ2-7, with a possible D match to TRBD2 (7 bases). The CDR3 runs to 13 residues. Per the germline V gene, CDR1 is WNHNN and CDR2 is SYGVQD (reference sequence). In nucleotides, the CDR3 is TGCGCCAGCGGCCGGGGGGCGAACCACGAGCGGTACTTC. This translates into CASGRGANHERYF.

V usage is TRBV2 and J usage is TRBJ2-3; TRBD2 might be the D (6 bases). Germline CDR1 and CDR2: SNHLY and FYNNEI. The length of the CDR3 is 13 residues. The CDR3 sequence: CPLAASSTDTQYF. DNA for the CDR3: TGTCCCTTAGCGGCCTCTAGCACAGATACGCAGTATTTT.

This clonotype was recorded only once. The chain combines TRBV3-1 with TRBJ2-5; D is undetermined. The germline gives CDR1 LGHDT, CDR2 YNNKEL (reference sequence). V was trimmed by 2 bases and J by 9 bases, leaving 13 bases between them. The CDR3 has 13 residues. CDR3: CASSQMDMQPQYF. The DNA for the CDR3 is TGTGCCAGCAGCCAAATGGATATGCAGCCCCAGTACTTC.

This clonotype was picked up many times. The J gene is TRBJ2-6, the V gene TRBV19, with D maybe TRBD1 (5 bases). The V gene lost 6 bases and the J gene lost 1 base, with 10 bases spanning the gap. The CDR3 has 15 residues. Germline CDR1 LNHDA, CDR2 SQIVND (reference sequence). CDR3 loop: CASRQQVSGANVLTF. In DNA, the CDR3 is TGTGCCAGTAGGCAACAGGTGTCTGGGGCCAACGTCCTGACTTTC.

This clonotype qualifies as medium-sized. The gene calls are TRBV20-1 and TRBJ2-3, with 9 bases that match TRBD1. The CDR3 is 15 amino acids. Germline CDR1 and CDR2: DFQATT and SNEGSKA (reference sequence). Losses at the gene ends were 5 bases for V and 4 bases for J; bases not matched to a gene: 10. CDR3 residues: CSAQRGTGRADTQYF. CDR3 nucleotides: TGCAGTGCTCAGAGGGGGACAGGGCGAGCAGATACGCAGTATTTT.

This clonotype was seen just once. The rearrangement uses TRBV5-1 and TRBJ2-7; D is tentatively TRBD1 or TRBD2 (6 bases each). CDR1 is SGHRS, CDR2 YFSETQ, per germline. CDR3 length: 17 residues. Trimming pared 0 bases from V and 3 bases from J, leaving 19 bases between. The CDR3 loop reads CASSLGWGDTGGYEQYF. The CDR3 DNA is TGCGCCAGCAGCTTGGGATGGGGGGACACCGGGGGCTACGAGCAGTACTTC.

The V and J genes are TRBV7-2 and TRBJ2-7; 7 bases match TRBD1. Germline V gene sequence: CDR1 SGHTA, CDR2 FQGNSA. V was clipped by 8 bases and J by 6 bases; unmatched bases: 13. The CDR3 loop spans 14 amino acids. For the CDR3, the DNA is TGTGCCAGCTCACCGACAGGGAATGGGGGCGAGCAGTACTTC. The encoded protein is CASSPTGNGGEQYF.

Ten or more counts support this clonotype. The CDR3 loop reads CASSYLGRAGNTIYF. CDR3 DNA sequence: TGTGCCAGCAGTTACCTCGGTAGAGCTGGAAACACCATATATTTT. The rearrangement links TRBV6-5 to TRBJ1-3, with D unclear. CDR3 length: 15 amino acids. Trimming removed 2 bases at V and 2 bases at J, with 10 bases between. Germline CDR1 is MNHEY and CDR2 is SVGAGI.

The V gene is TRBV4-2, the J gene TRBJ2-7, with 11 positions matching TRBD2. Germline V gene data show CDR1 as LGHNA and CDR2 as YNFKEQ. The CDR3 has 17 residues. The J segment lost 0 bases and the V segment lost 0 bases, leaving 4 bases of the junction unmatched. The CDR3 sequence: CASSQDSGLAGSYEQYF. CDR3 nucleotide sequence: TGTGCCAGCAGCCAAGATTCCGGACTAGCGGGCTCCTACGAGCAGTACTTC.

V gene TRBV5-1 combines with J gene TRBJ2-7; 8 bases line up with TRBD1. The germline gives CDR1 SGHRS, CDR2 YFSETQ. The CDR3 extends over 16 amino acids. Trimming took 1 base from V and 3 from J; bases not matched to a gene: 9. CDR3 nucleotides: TGCGCCAGCAGCTTGACCGGGACAGGTCCCCTCTACGAGCAGTACTTC. Residues: CASSLTGTGPLYEQYF.

The V call is TRBV29-1, the J call TRBJ2-5, with 8 bases identical to TRBD1. The CDR3 covers 15 residues. Germline lookup yields CDR1 SQVTM and CDR2 ANQGSEA. V shed 1 base and J 4 bases; nucleotides not matched to a gene: 8. CDR3: CSVEGTRGRRETQYF. The CDR3 nucleotides are TGCAGCGTTGAAGGTACCAGGGGGCGGCGAGAGACCCAGTACTTC.

Regarding this clonotype: A read error may produce the germline difference seen at one junction end. J is TRBJ1-4 and V is TRBV5-8; the match to TRBD1 covers 8 bases. The germline V gene encodes CDR1 SGHTS and CDR2 YDEGEE. The CDR3 is made up of 16 amino acids. CDR3 in amino acids: CASSLYRRQGNEKLFF. The CDR3, as DNA: TGTGCCAGCAGCTTGTATCGTAGACAGGGGAATGAGAAACTGTTTTTT.

This clonotype appeared many times. The chain has TRBV5-1 and TRBJ2-1; 7 nucleotides line up with TRBD2. CDR1 and CDR2 from the germline V gene are SGHRS and YFSETQ. Trimming took 3 bases from V and 7 from J; bases not matched to a gene: 16. The length of the CDR3 is 17 residues. This CDR3 is CASSSGPGGGPRNEQFF. CDR3 nucleotide sequence: TGCGCCAGCAGCTCCGGCCCAGGCGGGGGTCCTCGTAATGAGCAGTTCTTC.

The chain carries TRBV7-9 and TRBJ1-4; possible D gene TRBD1, 5 bases. V was pared by 6 bases and J by 7 bases, with 12 bases between. The CDR3 sequence is 13 residues long. CDR1 is SEHNR, CDR2 FQNEAQ, per germline (reference sequence). The CDR3: CASRAGDGEKLFF. In DNA, the CDR3 is TGTGCCAGCAGAGCGGGGGACGGTGAAAAACTGTTTTTT.

The genes are TRBV4-1 and TRBJ1-6; a weak D match, TRBD1 (6 bases). The germline V and J ends were trimmed by 1 base and 12 bases, with 10 bases remaining between them. The CDR3 runs 13 residues. The germline gives CDR1 MGHRA, CDR2 YSYEKL. The CDR3 sequence: CASSQVQGIPLHF. DNA of the CDR3: TGCGCCAGCAGCCAAGTTCAGGGGATACCCCTCCACTTT.

Comment on this clonotype: One junction end disagrees with the germline gene, perhaps due to a read error. This chain joins TRBV12-3 or TRBV12-4 and TRBJ2-2; 7 nucleotides line up with TRBD1. CDR3 length: 14 amino acids. The CDR3 DNA sequence: TGTGCCAGCGTGGGCCAACAGGGGACCGGGGAGCTGTTTTTC. It codes for CASVGQQGTGELFF.

This clonotype turned up a few times. The chain has TRBV19 and TRBJ2-2; 8 bases match TRBD2. Germline CDR1 reads LNHDA; CDR2 reads SQIVND (reference sequence). This CDR3 spans 18 amino acids. The trim removed 3 bases at V and 3 bases at J, leaving 12 bases unmatched. The CDR3 region has the DNA TGTGCCAGTAGTATGGGGCTGCGGTTAGCGGGACACACCGGGGAGCTGTTTTTT. This gives the protein CASSMGLRLAGHTGELFF. The variable domain in full, with the rest retrieved from reference TRBV19 and TRBJ2-2, is DGGITQSPKYLFRKEGQNVTLSCEQNLNHDAMYWYRQDPGQGLRLIYYSQIVNDFQKGDIAEGYSVSREKKESFPLTVTSAQKNPTAFYLCASSMGLRLAGHTGELFFGEGSRLTVL.

There are many counts of this clonotype. The J gene is TRBJ2-7, the V gene TRBV28; no clear D gene. Germline loops: CDR1 MDHEN, CDR2 SYDVKM. V gave up 6 bases and J gave up 6 bases, with 15 bases separating them. This CDR3 is built from 13 residues. The CDR3 reads CASSPSRPGEQYF. The CDR3 coding sequence is TGTGCCAGCAGCCCCTCTCGTCCGGGCGAGCAGTACTTC.

Of note for this clonotype: An end of the junction differs from the germline gene, which may be a read error. The chain uses TRBV28 and TRBJ2-3, with 8 positions matching TRBD2. Germline CDR1 reads MDHEN; CDR2 reads SYDVKM. The CDR3 consists of 16 residues. The DNA of the CDR3 is TGTACCAGCAGTTTAGGGAGACTAGCGAGTACAGATACGCAGTATTTT. It is translated as CTSSLGRLASTDTQYF.